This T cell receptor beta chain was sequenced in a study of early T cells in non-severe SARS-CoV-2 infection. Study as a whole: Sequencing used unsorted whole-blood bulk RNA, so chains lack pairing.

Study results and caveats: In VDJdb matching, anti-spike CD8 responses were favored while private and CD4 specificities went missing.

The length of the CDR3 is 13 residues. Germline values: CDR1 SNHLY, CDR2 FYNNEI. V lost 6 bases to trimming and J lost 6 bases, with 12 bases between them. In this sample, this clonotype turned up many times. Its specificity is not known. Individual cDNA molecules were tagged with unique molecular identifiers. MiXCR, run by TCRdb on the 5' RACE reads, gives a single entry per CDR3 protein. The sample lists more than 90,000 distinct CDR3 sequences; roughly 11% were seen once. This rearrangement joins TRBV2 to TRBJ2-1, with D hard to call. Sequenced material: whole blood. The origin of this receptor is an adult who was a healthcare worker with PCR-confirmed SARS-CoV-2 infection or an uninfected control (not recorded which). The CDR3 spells CASRSGPINEQFF. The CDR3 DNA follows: TGTGCCAGCAGAAGTGGACCGATCAATGAGCAGTTCTTC.